The 23 T cell receptor beta chains below come from one sample, sequenced in a study of T cell changes during pregnancy in multiple sclerosis. Some clones are missing from TCRdb's copy, which holds only in-frame ones; the method was immunoSEQ multiplex PCR. The data hold roughly 100,000 clones, with 80% to 95% observed a single time. The sample consisted of peripheral blood, taken in the second trimester of pregnancy. These receptors all stem from a female donor with multiple sclerosis, enrolled in a pregnancy study.

The chain uses TRBV15 and TRBJ1-2, with 8 bases lining up with TRBD1. The CDR3 consists of 14 residues. Germline values: CDR1 LNHNV, CDR2 YYDKDF (reference sequence). V was clipped by 6 bases and J by 5 bases; unmatched bases: 8. CDR3 in DNA: TGTGCCACCAGTTACCGGACAGGGCCGTATGGCTACACCTTC. This sequence encodes CATSYRTGPYGYTF.

The V call is TRBV11-2, the J call TRBJ2-7, with 7 bases lining up with TRBD2. This CDR3 contains 16 residues. V dropped 1 base and J dropped 2; count of bases not matched to a gene: 8. In germline, CDR1 is SGHAT, CDR2 FQNNGV. The CDR3 loop is CASSLAGGYSTYEQYF. CDR3 coding DNA: TGTGCCAGCAGCTTAGCGGGGGGATACTCAACCTACGAGCAGTACTTC.

This clone was recorded only once. The V call is TRBV27, the J call TRBJ2-5, with 8 nucleotides matching TRBD1. Per germline, CDR1 MNHEY and CDR2 SMNVEV (reference sequence). CDR3 length equals 15 residues. V shed 4 bases, J shed 5 bases, and the junction held 9 bases outside the gene matches. The DNA for the CDR3 is TGTGCCAGCAGTTCCCAGGGGGCGAGGTGGGAGACCCAGTACTTC. This encodes CASSSQGARWETQYF.

The gene calls are TRBV5-4 and TRBJ1-3; TRBD1 is a possible D gene (6 bases). V was trimmed by 3 bases and J by 4 bases, leaving 8 bases between them. The CDR3 loop spans 13 amino acids. CDR1 is SGHNT, CDR2 YYREEE, per germline (reference sequence). The CDR3 DNA reads TGTGCCAGCAGCTGGGGACAAGGAAACACCATATATTTT. Protein sequence: CASSWGQGNTIYF.

V usage is TRBV19 and J usage is TRBJ2-3; 7 bases are a match to TRBD2. CDR1 and CDR2 from the germline V gene are LNHDA and SQIVND (reference sequence). With V trimmed by 7 bases and J by 0 bases, 7 bases remained unmatched. The CDR3 has 15 amino acids. CDR3 DNA: TGTGCCAGTACCAAAAATAGCGGGAGCACAGATACGCAGTATTTT. It is translated as CASTKNSGSTDTQYF.

This chain uses TRBV6-6 with TRBJ2-7; tentatively, D is TRBD2 (5 bases). V lost 7 bases and J 4 bases, leaving 11 bases between the germline ends. This CDR3 is built from 12 residues. Germline-derived CDR1 and CDR2 are MNHNY and SVGAGI (reference sequence). CDR3 sequence: CASMDSSYEQYF. DNA of the CDR3: TGTGCCAGCATGGACTCCTCTTACGAGCAGTACTTC.

The chain joins TRBV28 to TRBJ1-1, with D tentatively TRBD1 (6 bases). The CDR3 consists of 15 residues. Trimming removed 5 bases from V and 4 bases from J, with 17 bases in between. Germline CDR1 and CDR2: MDHEN and SYDVKM. CDR3 nucleotides: TGTGCCAGCAGTCCACCGCAGGGGAGGGGCACTGAAGCTTTCTTT. Its translation is CASSPPQGRGTEAFF.

This chain's CDR3 is CASSLGTSGSTDTQYF. For the CDR3, the DNA is TGTGCCAGCAGCTTAGGGACTAGCGGGAGTACAGATACGCAGTATTTT. This rearrangement joins TRBV13 to TRBJ2-3; 12 bases map to TRBD2. V dropped 0 bases and J dropped 3; count of bases not matched to a gene: 1. CDR3 length equals 16 residues. In germline, CDR1 is PRHDT, CDR2 FYEKMQ (reference sequence).

The gene calls are TRBV6-5 and TRBJ2-2; D might be TRBD2 (6 bases). The ends were cut back, 8 bases at V and 6 bases at J, with 13 bases in the middle. This CDR3 region has 13 residues. The germline gives CDR1 MNHEY, CDR2 SVGAGI. The CDR3 loop reads CASHGREAGELFF. The CDR3 DNA is TGTGCCAGCCACGGCAGGGAGGCCGGGGAGCTGTTTTTT.

This chain joins TRBV10-3 and TRBJ2-7; TRBD2 might be the D (6 bases). CDR3 length: 12 amino acids. CDR1 and CDR2 (germline): ENHRY, SYGVKD. Trimming took off 8 bases at V and 2 bases at J, with 10 bases between the two ends. CDR3 amino acids: CAIGGSAYEQYF. Written as DNA, the CDR3 is TGTGCCATCGGAGGGAGTGCCTACGAGCAGTACTTC.

The V and J genes are TRBV15 and TRBJ2-3; D remains ambiguous. The CDR3 is made up of 16 amino acids. CDR1 and CDR2 (germline): LNHNV, YYDKDF (reference sequence). Trimming left V 2 bases short and J 4 bases short, with 16 bases between. The CDR3: CATSRHDIMVSDTQYF. The CDR3 DNA reads TGTGCCACCAGCAGACATGACATCATGGTCTCAGATACGCAGTATTTT.

This rearrangement joins TRBV15 to TRBJ2-3; 8 nucleotides line up with TRBD2. Per the germline V gene, CDR1 is LNHNV and CDR2 is YYDKDF (reference sequence). Germline trimming cut 0 bases from V and 3 bases from J; bases unmatched to any gene: 5. The CDR3 has 16 amino acids. Here the CDR3 reads CATSRDPGGRTDTQYF. The CDR3, as DNA: TGTGCCACCAGCAGAGATCCGGGCGGGAGGACAGATACGCAGTATTTT.

The chain joins TRBV6-6 to TRBJ2-1; 7 nucleotides align to TRBD2. The CDR3 runs 14 residues. CDR1 MNHNY and CDR2 SVGAGI come from the germline V gene (reference sequence). Trimming cost V 4 bases and J 9 bases; bases outside gene matches: 9. The CDR3 DNA reads TGTGCCAGCAGTTTCGGAACTAGCGCTCGTGAGCAGTTCTTC. Protein sequence: CASSFGTSAREQFF.

The chain combines TRBV4-1 with TRBJ1-4, with D uncertain. CDR1 is MGHRA and CDR2 is YSYEKL in the germline V gene. The CDR3 is 16 residues long. Trimming removed 4 bases from V and 0 bases from J, with 12 bases in between. The CDR3 protein is CASSPKFPATNEKLFF. The CDR3 DNA is TGCGCCAGCAGCCCTAAGTTCCCCGCAACTAATGAAAAACTGTTTTTT.

The chain combines TRBV4-3 with TRBJ2-1; 13 bases agree with TRBD2. CDR1 is LGHNA, CDR2 YSLEER, per germline. The CDR3 sequence is 16 residues long. V lost 1 base to trimming and J lost 4 bases; unmatched junction nucleotides: 1. The CDR3 protein is CASSQGTSGRYNEQFF. CDR3 bases: TGCGCCAGCAGCCAAGGGACTAGCGGGAGATACAATGAGCAGTTCTTC.

This rearrangement joins TRBV2 to TRBJ2-3, with 8 bases fitting TRBD1. Germline V gene lookup returns CDR1 SNHLY and CDR2 FYNNEI. The ends lost 4 bases at V and 3 bases at J; junction bases unmatched: 6. The CDR3 runs 15 residues. The CDR3 nucleotides are TGTGCCAGCAGTGCCGGGACAGGTGGGACAGATACGCAGTATTTT. It encodes CASSAGTGGTDTQYF.

This rearrangement joins TRBV7-8 to TRBJ2-5; 7 nucleotides match TRBD2. The V gene end was trimmed by 4 bases and the J gene end by 5 bases; junction bases not matched to a gene: 25. The CDR3 contains 20 residues. Germline V gene lookup returns CDR1 SGHVS and CDR2 FQNEAQ. CDR3 nucleotide sequence: TGTGCCAGCAGCTCCTCTTGGGAGTTAATCGGGGGAGGGCGTGGGGAGACCCAGTACTTC. It translates to CASSSSWELIGGGRGETQYF.

The V call is TRBV11-3, the J call TRBJ2-1; D is unresolved. The germline V and J ends were trimmed by 0 bases and 4 bases, with 10 bases remaining between them. The CDR3 runs 15 residues. The germline CDR1 and CDR2 sequences are SGHNT and YENEEA. The CDR3 sequence: CASSLDNEPYNEQFF. CDR3 sequence (DNA): TGTGCCAGCAGCTTAGATAACGAGCCGTACAATGAGCAGTTCTTC.

This chain connects TRBV28 to TRBJ2-2; unclear D gene. Germline V lookup: CDR1 MDHEN, CDR2 SYDVKM. V lost 7 bases and J lost 3, with 9 bases in between. CDR3 length: 13 amino acids. The CDR3, as DNA: TGTGCCAGCAAGTTGGCAGACACCGGGGAGCTGTTTTTT. This encodes CASKLADTGELFF.

As DNA, the CDR3 is TGTGCCATCGGAGGGGGGACTAGCGGGAGTGGGGGGAGGCACTACGAGCAGTACTTC. Translating it yields CAIGGGTSGSGGRHYEQYF. This chain joins TRBV10-3 and TRBJ2-7, with TRBD2 matching over 14 bases. Germline V gives CDR1 ENHRY, CDR2 SYGVKD. Trimming cost V 8 bases and J 3 bases; bases outside gene matches: 18. This CDR3 comprises 19 residues.

The V call is TRBV4-1, the J call TRBJ2-7, with 7 bases lining up with TRBD2. This CDR3 spans 15 amino acids. J lost 2 bases, V lost 4 bases, and 8 bases had no gene match. Germline values: CDR1 MGHRA, CDR2 YSYEKL. The CDR3 DNA sequence: TGCGCCAGCAGCCCCATGGGGGAGGGAACCTACGAGCAGTACTTC. Its protein product is CASSPMGEGTYEQYF.

As concerns this clone: At one boundary the junction diverges from the germline segment, which might be a read error. As DNA, the CDR3 is TGTGCCAGCAGTGAAGCGAGGGCAGGGGACTTC. Translation: CASSEARAGDF. The rearrangement joins TRBV6-1 to TRBJ1-2, with D possibly being TRBD1 (6 bases). CDR1 is MNHNS and CDR2 is SASEGT in the germline V gene. CDR3 length equals 11 residues.

This clone was picked up one time. This sequence joins TRBV28 and TRBJ2-7, with D possibly being TRBD1 (6 bases). The CDR3 has 12 residues. The germline V gene encodes CDR1 MDHEN and CDR2 SYDVKM. V was clipped by 8 bases and J by 2 bases, with 10 bases between them. CDR3 sequence: CASGGNAYEQYF. The CDR3 nucleotides are TGTGCCAGCGGGGGCAATGCCTACGAGCAGTACTTC.